The 3 T cell receptor beta chains in this list originate from one sample, sequenced in a study of shared clonotypes between healthy human individuals. Some clones are missing from TCRdb's copy, which holds only in-frame ones; the method was immunoSEQ multiplex PCR. This table holds about 2.3 million clones, over 90% found once. The source material was naive CD4+ T cells from PBMCs. Specified subset: CD45RA+ positively selected. Receptors were obtained from a young man in good health. Some clones in this sample may be carry-over from other donors' samples.

Details on this clone: The identical CDR3 is also encoded by other nucleotide sequences in the sample. The chain couples TRBV9 to TRBJ2-1, with D possibly TRBD1 on 5 matching bases. The CDR3 is 13 residues long. CDR1 is SGDLS and CDR2 is YYNGEE in the germline V gene. V dropped 1 base and J dropped 4 bases, with 6 bases sitting between them. CDR3 sequence: CASSVRGYNEQFF. The CDR3 DNA follows: TGTGCCAGCAGCGTAAGGGGTTACAATGAGCAGTTCTTC.

The chain links TRBV7-2 to TRBJ1-5; D is ambiguous. V lost 1 base, J lost 6 bases, and 16 bases lay in between. The CDR3 totals 16 residues. CDR1 is SGHTA and CDR2 is FQGNSA in the germline V gene. The CDR3 coding sequence is TGTGCCAGCAGCTTAGTGCCGGGTGGGTCGGGTCAGCCCCAGCATTTT. Translation gives CASSLVPGGSGQPQHF. Full variable domain (remainder filled in from reference TRBV7-2 and TRBJ1-5): GAGVSQSPSNKVTEKGKDVELRCDPISGHTALYWYRQSLGQGLEFLIYFQGNSAPDKSGLPSDRFSAERTGGSVSTLTIQRTQQEDSAVYLCASSLVPGGSGQPQHFGDGTRLSIL.

This sequence joins TRBV28 and TRBJ1-2, with TRBD1 matching 8 bases. Unmatched junction bases numbered 14, after V lost 5 bases and J lost 6 bases. In germline, CDR1 is MDHEN, CDR2 SYDVKM. The CDR3 covers 16 residues. The CDR3 region is CASSLGGQGELDGYTF. The CDR3 DNA is TGTGCCAGCAGTCTGGGCGGACAGGGTGAGTTGGATGGCTACACCTTC.